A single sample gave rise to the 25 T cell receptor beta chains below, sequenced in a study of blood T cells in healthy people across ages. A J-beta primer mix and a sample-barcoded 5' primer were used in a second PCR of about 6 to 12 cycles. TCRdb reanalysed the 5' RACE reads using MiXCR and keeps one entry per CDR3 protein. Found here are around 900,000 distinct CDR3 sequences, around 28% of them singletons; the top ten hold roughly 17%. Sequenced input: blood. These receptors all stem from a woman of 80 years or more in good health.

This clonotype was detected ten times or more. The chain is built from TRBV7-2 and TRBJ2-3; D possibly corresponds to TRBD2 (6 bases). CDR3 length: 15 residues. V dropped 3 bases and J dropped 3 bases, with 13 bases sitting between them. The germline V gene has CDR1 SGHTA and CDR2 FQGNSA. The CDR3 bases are TGTGCCAGCAGCTTGGGCGGGGTAGGAACAGATACGCAGTATTTT. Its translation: CASSLGGVGTDTQYF.

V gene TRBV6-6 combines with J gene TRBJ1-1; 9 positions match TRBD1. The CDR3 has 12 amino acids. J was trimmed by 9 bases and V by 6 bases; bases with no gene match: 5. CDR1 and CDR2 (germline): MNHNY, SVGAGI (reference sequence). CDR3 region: CASRLGTGKAFF. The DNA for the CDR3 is TGTGCCAGCAGGCTGGGGACAGGGAAAGCTTTCTTT.

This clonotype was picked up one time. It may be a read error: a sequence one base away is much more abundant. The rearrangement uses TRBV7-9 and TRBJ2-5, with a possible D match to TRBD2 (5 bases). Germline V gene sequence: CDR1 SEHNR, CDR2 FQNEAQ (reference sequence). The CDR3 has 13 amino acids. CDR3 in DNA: TGTGCCAGCAGCTTAGTGTGGGGAGAGACCCGGTACTTC. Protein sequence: CASSLVWGETRYF.

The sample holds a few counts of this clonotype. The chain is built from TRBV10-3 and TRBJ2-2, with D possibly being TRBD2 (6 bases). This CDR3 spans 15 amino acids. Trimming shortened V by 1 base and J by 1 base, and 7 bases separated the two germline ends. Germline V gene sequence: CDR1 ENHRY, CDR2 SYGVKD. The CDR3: CAISEWGLNTGELFF. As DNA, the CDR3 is TGTGCCATCAGTGAGTGGGGACTGAACACCGGGGAGCTGTTTTTT.

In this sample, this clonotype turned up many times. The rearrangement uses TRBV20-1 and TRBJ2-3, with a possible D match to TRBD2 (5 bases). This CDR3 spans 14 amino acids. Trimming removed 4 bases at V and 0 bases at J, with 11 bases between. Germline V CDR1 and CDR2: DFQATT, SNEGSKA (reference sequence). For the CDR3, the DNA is TGCAGTGCTAATCGGGGAACTAGCACAGATACGCAGTATTTT. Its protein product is CSANRGTSTDTQYF.

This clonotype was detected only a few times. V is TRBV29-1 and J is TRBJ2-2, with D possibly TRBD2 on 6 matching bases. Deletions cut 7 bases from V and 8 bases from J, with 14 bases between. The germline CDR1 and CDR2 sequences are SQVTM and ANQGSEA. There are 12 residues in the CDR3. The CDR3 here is CSARRGSGELFF. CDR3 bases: TGCAGCGCTCGGAGGGGATCGGGGGAGCTGTTTTTT.

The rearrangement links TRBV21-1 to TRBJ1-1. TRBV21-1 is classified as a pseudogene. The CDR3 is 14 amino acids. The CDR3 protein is CASSKGGINTEAFF. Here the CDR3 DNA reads TGTGCCAGCAGCAAAGGGGGAATCAACACTGAAGCTTTCTTT.

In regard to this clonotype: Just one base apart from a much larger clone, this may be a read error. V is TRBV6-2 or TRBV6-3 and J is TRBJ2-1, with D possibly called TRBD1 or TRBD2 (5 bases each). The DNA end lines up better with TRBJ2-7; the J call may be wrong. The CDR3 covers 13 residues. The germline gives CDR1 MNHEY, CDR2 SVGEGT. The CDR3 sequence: CASRGTVYNEQYF. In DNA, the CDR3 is TGTGCCAGCCGTGGGACGGTTTACAATGAGCAGTACTTC.

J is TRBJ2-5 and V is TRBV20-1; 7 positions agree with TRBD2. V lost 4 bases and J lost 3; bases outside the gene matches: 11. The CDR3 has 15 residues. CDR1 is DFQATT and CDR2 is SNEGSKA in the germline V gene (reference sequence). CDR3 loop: CSAISTSALKETQYF. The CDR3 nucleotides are TGCAGTGCTATAAGTACTAGCGCCTTAAAAGAGACCCAGTACTTC.

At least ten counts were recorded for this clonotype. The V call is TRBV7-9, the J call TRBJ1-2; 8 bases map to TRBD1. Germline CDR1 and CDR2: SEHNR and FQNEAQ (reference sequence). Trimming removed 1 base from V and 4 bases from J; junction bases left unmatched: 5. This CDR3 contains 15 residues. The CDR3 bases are TGTGCCAGCAGCTTAGGGGACAGGACCGTCTATGGCTACACCTTC. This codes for CASSLGDRTVYGYTF.

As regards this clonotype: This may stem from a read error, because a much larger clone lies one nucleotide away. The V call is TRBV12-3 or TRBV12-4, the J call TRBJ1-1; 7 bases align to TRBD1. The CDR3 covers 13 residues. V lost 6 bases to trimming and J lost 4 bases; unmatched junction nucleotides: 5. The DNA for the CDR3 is TGTGCCAGCAGGACGGGACAGAGCACTGAAGCTTTCTTT. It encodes CASRTGQSTEAFF.

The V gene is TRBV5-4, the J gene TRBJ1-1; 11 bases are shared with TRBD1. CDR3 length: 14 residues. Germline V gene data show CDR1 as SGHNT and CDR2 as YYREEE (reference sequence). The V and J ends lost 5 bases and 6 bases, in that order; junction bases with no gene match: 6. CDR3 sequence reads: CASRRTGGRSEAFF. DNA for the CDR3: TGTGCCAGCAGACGGACAGGGGGCCGGTCTGAAGCTTTCTTT.

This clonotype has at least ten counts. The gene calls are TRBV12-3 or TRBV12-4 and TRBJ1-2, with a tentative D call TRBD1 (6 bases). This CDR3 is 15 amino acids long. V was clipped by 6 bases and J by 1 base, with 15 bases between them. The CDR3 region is CASRPGQQFNYGYTF. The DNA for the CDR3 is TGTGCCAGCAGACCTGGACAGCAGTTTAACTATGGCTACACCTTC.

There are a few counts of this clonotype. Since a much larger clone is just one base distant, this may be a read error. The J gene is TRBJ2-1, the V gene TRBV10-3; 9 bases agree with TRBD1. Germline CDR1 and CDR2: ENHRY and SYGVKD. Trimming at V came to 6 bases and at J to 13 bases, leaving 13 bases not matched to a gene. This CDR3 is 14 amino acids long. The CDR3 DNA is TGTGCCATCAGGGGGACAGGGTCCGGCGAGACCCAGTTCTTC. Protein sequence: CAIRGTGSGETQFF.

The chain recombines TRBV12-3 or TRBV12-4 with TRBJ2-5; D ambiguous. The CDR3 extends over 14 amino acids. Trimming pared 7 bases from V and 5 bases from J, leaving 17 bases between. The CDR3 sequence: CASTQGFSLETQYF. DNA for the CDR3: TGTGCCAGCACCCAAGGTTTTAGCCTTGAGACCCAGTACTTC.

In DNA form, the CDR3 reads TGTGCCAGCAGCACCAGACTAGCGGGGGGGCCAAATGGACAGTTCTTC. It codes for CASSTRLAGGPNGQFF. V gene TRBV11-2 combines with J gene TRBJ2-1; TRBD2 matches at 14 bases. V was pared by 5 bases and J by 13 bases, with 13 bases of the junction left unmatched. Germline loops: CDR1 SGHAT, CDR2 FQNNGV. The CDR3 extends over 16 amino acids.

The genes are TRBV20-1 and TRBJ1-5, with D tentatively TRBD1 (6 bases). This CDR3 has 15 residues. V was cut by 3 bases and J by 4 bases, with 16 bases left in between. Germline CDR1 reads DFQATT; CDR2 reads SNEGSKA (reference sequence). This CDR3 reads CSASRRGGGNQPQHF. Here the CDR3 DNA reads TGCAGTGCTAGTAGGAGGGGGGGGGGAAATCAGCCCCAGCATTTT.

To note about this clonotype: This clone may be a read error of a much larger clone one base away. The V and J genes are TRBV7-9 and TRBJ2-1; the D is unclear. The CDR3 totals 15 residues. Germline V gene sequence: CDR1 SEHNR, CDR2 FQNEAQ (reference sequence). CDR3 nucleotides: TGTGCCAGCATACCTATGGACCGCTCCTACAATGAGCAGGTCTTC. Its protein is CASIPMDRSYNEQVF.

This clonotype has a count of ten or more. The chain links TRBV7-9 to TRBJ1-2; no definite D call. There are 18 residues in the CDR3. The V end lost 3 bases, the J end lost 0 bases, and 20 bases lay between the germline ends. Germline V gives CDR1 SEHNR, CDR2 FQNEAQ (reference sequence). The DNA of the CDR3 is TGTGCCAGCAGCTTCAGGACCCTTACCTTTGGGGCTAACTATGGCTACACCTTC. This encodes CASSFRTLTFGANYGYTF. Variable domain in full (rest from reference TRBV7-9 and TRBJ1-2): DTGVSQNPRHKITKRGQNVTFRCDPISEHNRLYWYRQTLGQGPEFLTYFQNEAQLEKSRLLSDRFSAERPKGSFSTLEIQRTEQGDSAMYLCASSFRTLTFGANYGYTFGSGTRLTVV.

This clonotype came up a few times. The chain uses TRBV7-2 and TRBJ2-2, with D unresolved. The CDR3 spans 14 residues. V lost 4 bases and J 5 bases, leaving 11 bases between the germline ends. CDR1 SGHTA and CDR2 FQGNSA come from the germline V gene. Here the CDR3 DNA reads TGTGCCAGCAGCTCGCCCCTTATGACCGGGGAGCTGTTTTTT. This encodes CASSSPLMTGELFF.

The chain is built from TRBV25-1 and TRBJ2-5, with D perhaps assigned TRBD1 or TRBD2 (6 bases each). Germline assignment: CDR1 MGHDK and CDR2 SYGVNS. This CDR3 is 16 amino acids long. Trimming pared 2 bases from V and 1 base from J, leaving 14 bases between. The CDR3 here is CASSEGIQGLQETQYF. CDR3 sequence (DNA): TGTGCCAGCAGTGAAGGAATACAGGGACTCCAAGAGACCCAGTACTTC. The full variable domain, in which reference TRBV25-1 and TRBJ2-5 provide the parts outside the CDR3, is EADIYQTPRYLVIGTGKKITLECSQTMGHDKMYWYQQDPGMELHLIHYSYGVNSTEKGDLSSESTVSRIRTEHFPLTLESARPSHTSQYLCASSEGIQGLQETQYFGPGTRLLVL.

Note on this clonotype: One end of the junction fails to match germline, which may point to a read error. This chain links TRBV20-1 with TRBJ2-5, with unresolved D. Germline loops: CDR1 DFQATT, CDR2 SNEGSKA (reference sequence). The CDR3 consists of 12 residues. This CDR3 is CGARGAQETQYF. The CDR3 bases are TGCGGTGCTAGAGGTGCCCAAGAGACCCAGTACTTC.

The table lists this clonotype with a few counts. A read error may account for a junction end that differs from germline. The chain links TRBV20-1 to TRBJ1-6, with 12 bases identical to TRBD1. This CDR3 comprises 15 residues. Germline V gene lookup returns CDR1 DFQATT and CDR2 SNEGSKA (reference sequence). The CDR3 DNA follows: TGCAGTGCTTTACCGGGACAGGGGGCATTTTCACCCCCCCACTTT. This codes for CSALPGQGAFSPPHF.

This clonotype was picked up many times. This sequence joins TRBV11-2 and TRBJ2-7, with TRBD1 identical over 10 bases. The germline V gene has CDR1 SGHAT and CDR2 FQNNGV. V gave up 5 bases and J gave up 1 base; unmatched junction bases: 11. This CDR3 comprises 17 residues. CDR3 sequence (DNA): TGTGCCAGCAGCCGAAAGACAGGGGGCCAGTCATCCTACGAGCAGTACTTC. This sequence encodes CASSRKTGGQSSYEQYF. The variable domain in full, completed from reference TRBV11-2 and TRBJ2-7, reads EAGVAQSPRYKIIEKRQSVAFWCNPISGHATLYWYQQILGQGPKLLIQFQNNGVVDDSQLPKDRFSAERLKGVDSTLKIQPAKLEDSAVYLCASSRKTGGQSSYEQYFGPGTRLTVT.

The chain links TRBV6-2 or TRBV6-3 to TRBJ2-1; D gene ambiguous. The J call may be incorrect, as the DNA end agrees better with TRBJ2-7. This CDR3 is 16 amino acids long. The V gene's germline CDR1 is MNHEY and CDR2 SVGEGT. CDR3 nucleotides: TGTGCCAGCAGTTACTTTTCGGCGGCGGCCTACAATGAGCAGTACTTC. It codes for CASSYFSAAAYNEQYF.